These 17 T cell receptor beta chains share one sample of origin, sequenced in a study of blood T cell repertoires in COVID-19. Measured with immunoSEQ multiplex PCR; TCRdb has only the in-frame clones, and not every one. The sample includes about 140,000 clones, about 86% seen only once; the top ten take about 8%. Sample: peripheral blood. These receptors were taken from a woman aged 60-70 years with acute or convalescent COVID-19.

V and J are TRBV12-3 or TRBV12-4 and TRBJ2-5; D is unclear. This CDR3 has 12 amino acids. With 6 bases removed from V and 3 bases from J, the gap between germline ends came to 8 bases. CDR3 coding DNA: TGTGCCAGCAGCCTCACAGAAGAGACCCAGTACTTC. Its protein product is CASSLTEETQYF.

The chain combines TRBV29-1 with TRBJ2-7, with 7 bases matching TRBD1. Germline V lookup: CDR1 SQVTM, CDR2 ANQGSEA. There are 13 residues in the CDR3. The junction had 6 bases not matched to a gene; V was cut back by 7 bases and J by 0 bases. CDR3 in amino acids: CSALRDSSYEQYF. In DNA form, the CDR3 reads TGCAGCGCCCTCCGGGACAGCTCCTACGAGCAGTACTTC.

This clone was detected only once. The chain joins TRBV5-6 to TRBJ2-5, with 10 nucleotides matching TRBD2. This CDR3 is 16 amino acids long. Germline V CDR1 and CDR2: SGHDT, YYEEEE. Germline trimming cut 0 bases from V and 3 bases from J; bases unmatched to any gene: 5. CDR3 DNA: TGTGCCAGCAGCTTGGATAGCGGGGGGCGAGAAGAGACCCAGTACTTC. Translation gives CASSLDSGGREETQYF.

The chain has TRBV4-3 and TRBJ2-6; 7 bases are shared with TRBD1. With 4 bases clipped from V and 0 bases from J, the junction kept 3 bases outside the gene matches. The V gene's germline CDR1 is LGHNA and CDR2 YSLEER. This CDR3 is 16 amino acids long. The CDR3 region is CASSRDSPSGANVLTF. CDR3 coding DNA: TGCGCCAGCAGCCGGGACAGCCCCTCTGGGGCCAACGTCCTGACTTTC.

The CDR3, as DNA: TGTGCCAGTAACAAACGGGGCAGGGGAGACGACACTGAAGCTTTCTTT. It yields the protein CASNKRGRGDDTEAFF. The rearrangement uses TRBV19 and TRBJ1-1, with a tentative D call TRBD1 (6 bases). Trimming shortened V by 7 bases and J by 3 bases, and 21 bases separated the two germline ends. Germline V CDR1 and CDR2: LNHDA, SQIVND (reference sequence). The CDR3 covers 16 residues.

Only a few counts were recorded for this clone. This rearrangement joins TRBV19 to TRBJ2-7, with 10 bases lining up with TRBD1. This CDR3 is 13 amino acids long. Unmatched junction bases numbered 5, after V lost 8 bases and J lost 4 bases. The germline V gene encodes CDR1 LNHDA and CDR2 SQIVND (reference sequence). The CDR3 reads CASSGTGAYEQYF. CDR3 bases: TGTGCCAGTTCCGGGACAGGGGCATACGAGCAGTACTTC.

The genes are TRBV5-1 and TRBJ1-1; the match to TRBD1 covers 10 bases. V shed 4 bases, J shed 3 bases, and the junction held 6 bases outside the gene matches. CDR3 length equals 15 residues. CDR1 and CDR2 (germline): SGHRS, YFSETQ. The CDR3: CASSPGQGTHTEAFF. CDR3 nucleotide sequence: TGCGCCAGCAGCCCGGGACAGGGGACGCACACTGAAGCTTTCTTT.

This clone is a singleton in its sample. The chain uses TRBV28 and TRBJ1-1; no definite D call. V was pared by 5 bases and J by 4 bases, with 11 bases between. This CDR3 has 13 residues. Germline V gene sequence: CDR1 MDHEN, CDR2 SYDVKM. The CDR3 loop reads CASSQRWGTEAFF. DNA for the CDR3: TGTGCCAGCAGTCAGCGGTGGGGCACTGAAGCTTTCTTT.

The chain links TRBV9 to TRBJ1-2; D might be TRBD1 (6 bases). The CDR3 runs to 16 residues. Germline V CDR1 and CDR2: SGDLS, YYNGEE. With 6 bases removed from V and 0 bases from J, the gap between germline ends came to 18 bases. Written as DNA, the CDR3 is TGTGCCAGCACTGGCATGGGGGGGACAACTAACTATGGCTACACCTTC. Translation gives CASTGMGGTTNYGYTF.

The CDR3 coding sequence is TGTGCCAGCAGCTTGGGCAGGGTTAACTATGGCTACACCTTC. Its protein product is CASSLGRVNYGYTF. The gene calls are TRBV11-2 and TRBJ1-2; D perhaps matches TRBD1 (5 bases). V was cut by 3 bases and J by 1 base, with 9 bases left in between. Germline V gene lookup returns CDR1 SGHAT and CDR2 FQNNGV. CDR3 size: 14 residues.

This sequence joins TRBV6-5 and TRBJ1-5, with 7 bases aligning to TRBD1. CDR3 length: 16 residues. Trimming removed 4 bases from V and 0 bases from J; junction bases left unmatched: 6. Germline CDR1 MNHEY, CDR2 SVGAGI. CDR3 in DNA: TGTGCCAGCAGTTCGTCGACAGGGTTTAGCAATCAGCCCCAGCATTTT. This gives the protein CASSSSTGFSNQPQHF.

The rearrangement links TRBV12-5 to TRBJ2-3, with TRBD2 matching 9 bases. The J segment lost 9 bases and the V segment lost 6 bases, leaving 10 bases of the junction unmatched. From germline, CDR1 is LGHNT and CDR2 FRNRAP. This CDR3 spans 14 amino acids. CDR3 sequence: CASGFGGGARTQYF. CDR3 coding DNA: TGTGCTAGTGGATTTGGCGGGGGGGCCCGGACGCAGTATTTT.

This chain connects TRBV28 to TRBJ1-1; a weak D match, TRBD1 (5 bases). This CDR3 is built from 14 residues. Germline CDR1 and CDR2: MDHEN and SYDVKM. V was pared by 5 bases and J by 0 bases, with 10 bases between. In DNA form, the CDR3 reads TGTGCCAGCAGTAAGGGAGGGGTGAACACTGAAGCTTTCTTT. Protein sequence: CASSKGGVNTEAFF.

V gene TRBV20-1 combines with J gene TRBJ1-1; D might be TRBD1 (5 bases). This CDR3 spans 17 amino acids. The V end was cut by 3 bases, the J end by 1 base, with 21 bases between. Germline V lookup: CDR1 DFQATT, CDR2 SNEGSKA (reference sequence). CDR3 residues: CSASLPRAWTSNTEAFF. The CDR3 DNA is TGCAGTGCTAGTCTCCCCCGAGCGTGGACATCGAACACTGAAGCTTTCTTT.

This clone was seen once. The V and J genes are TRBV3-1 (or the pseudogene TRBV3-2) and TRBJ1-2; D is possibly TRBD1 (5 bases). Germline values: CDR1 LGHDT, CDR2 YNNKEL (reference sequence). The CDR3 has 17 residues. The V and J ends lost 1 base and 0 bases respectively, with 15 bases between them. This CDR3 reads CASSQGGWGLANYGYTF. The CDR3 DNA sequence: TGTGCCAGCAGCCAAGGGGGCTGGGGACTGGCTAACTATGGCTACACCTTC.

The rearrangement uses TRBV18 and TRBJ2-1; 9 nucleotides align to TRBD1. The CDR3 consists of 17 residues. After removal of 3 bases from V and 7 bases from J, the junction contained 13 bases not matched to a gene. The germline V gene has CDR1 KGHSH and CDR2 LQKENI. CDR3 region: CASSPPGQGGRENEQFF. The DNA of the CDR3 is TGTGCCAGCTCACCCCCGGGACAGGGAGGAAGGGAAAATGAGCAGTTCTTC.

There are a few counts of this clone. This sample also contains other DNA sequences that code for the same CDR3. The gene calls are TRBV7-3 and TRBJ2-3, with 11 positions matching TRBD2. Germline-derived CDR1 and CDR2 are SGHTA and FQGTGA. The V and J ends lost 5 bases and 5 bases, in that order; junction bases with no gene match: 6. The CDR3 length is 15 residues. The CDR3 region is CASSRSGGAIDTQYF. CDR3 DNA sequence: TGTGCCAGCAGCCGTAGCGGGGGGGCCATAGATACGCAGTATTTT.